This T cell receptor (beta chain) was recovered during a study of blood T cell repertoires in COVID-19. This CDR3 has 16 residues. Per the germline V gene, CDR1 is SGHVS and CDR2 is FQNEAQ. Trimming removed 2 bases at V and 6 bases at J, with 16 bases between. Generated by immunoSEQ multiplex PCR, the TCRdb table keeps only in-frame clones and is missing some. The repertoire includes under 150,000 clones, around 81% of them detected once, and approximately 9.2% sits in the top ten. This TCR came from a human donor with acute or convalescent COVID-19. The donor label of this sample is uncertain. V is TRBV7-8 and J is TRBJ1-4, with a weak D call TRBD1 (5 bases). The sequencing input was peripheral blood. The CDR3 is CASSLRGEIVDEKLFF. CDR3 coding DNA: TGTGCCAGCAGCTTACGGGGGGAAATTGTGGATGAAAAACTGTTTTTT.